One and the same sample provided the 5 T cell receptor beta chains below, sequenced in a study of T-cell reconstitution after alpha-beta-depleted transplantation in children. Unique molecular identifiers featured in how the TCRbeta library was prepared. TCRdb reprocessed the PCR reads via MiXCR and lists one record per CDR3 protein. The table shows about 610,000 distinct CDR3 sequences, with approximately 30% occurring only once. The starting material was PBMCs, obtained before TCRalphabeta/CD19-depleted stem cell transplant. These receptors were taken from a boy under three years old with Wiskott-Aldrich syndrome, due to receive a stem cell transplant.

This clonotype was found a few times. The rearrangement joins TRBV5-1 to TRBJ1-1; no clear D. The CDR3 loop spans 12 amino acids. CDR1 is SGHRS, CDR2 YFSETQ, per germline. The ends were cut back, 5 bases at V and 11 bases at J, with 16 bases in the middle. CDR3 bases: TGCGCCAGCAGTTTTTCCGGGCCCGGGGCTTTCTTT. Protein sequence: CASSFSGPGAFF.

V usage is TRBV15 and J usage is TRBJ1-1, with 8 bases matching TRBD1. The CDR3 is 16 residues long. Germline V lookup: CDR1 LNHNV, CDR2 YYDKDF (reference sequence). The trim removed 0 bases at V and 3 bases at J, leaving 6 bases unmatched. The CDR3 loop reads CATSRDRGTGDTEAFF. In DNA, the CDR3 is TGTGCCACCAGCAGAGATCGGGGGACAGGCGACACTGAAGCTTTCTTT.

The chain couples TRBV2 to TRBJ2-1, with 9 positions matching TRBD2. The germline V gene encodes CDR1 SNHLY and CDR2 FYNNEI. J was trimmed by 5 bases and V by 2 bases; bases with no gene match: 4. This CDR3 region has 15 residues. The CDR3 region has the DNA TGTGCCAGCAGTGAAAGGATAGCGGGGGACAATGAGCAGTTCTTC. It encodes CASSERIAGDNEQFF.

This CDR3 is CASSLKLAENIQYF. The CDR3 DNA reads as TGCGCCAGCAGCTTGAAGCTAGCGGAAAACATTCAGTACTTC. This chain joins TRBV5-1 and TRBJ2-4; 7 bases are a match to TRBD2. The CDR3 consists of 14 residues. V shed 1 base and J 5 bases; nucleotides not matched to a gene: 3. The germline CDR1 and CDR2 sequences are SGHRS and YFSETQ.

This clonotype was detected only a few times. The V gene is TRBV11-2, the J gene TRBJ2-7; 11 nucleotides match TRBD2. The CDR3 is 14 amino acids. The V and J ends lost 5 bases and 2 bases, in that order; junction bases with no gene match: 2. Per the germline V gene, CDR1 is SGHAT and CDR2 is FQNNGV. The chain's CDR3 is CASSPSGRTYEQYF. In DNA, the CDR3 is TGTGCCAGCAGCCCTAGCGGGAGGACCTACGAGCAGTACTTC.